This passage covers 3 T cell receptor beta chains from one sample sequenced in a study of shared clonotypes between healthy human individuals. Naive CD8 cells, CD45RO-negative and positively selected for CCR7, excluded terminally differentiated effector memory CD45RA+ cells. Assay used: immunoSEQ multiplex PCR; TCRdb lists only in-frame clones, some missing. The top ten clones hold around 1.2% of a sample with 1.5 million to 2.5 million clones, roughly 95% of them seen once. What was sequenced was naive CD8+ T cells sorted from blood. These receptors all come from a man aged 18 to 30 in good health.

The V gene is TRBV5-4, the J gene TRBJ2-7, with TRBD2 identical over 11 bases. There are 19 residues in the CDR3. With 5 bases clipped from V and 0 bases from J, the junction kept 16 bases outside the gene matches. CDR1 and CDR2 from the germline V gene are SGHNT and YYREEE (reference sequence). This CDR3 is CASRRDTSGSPRSSYEQYF. The CDR3 DNA is TGTGCCAGCAGACGTGATACTAGCGGGAGTCCCCGCAGCTCCTACGAGCAGTACTTC.

V usage is TRBV6-1 and J usage is TRBJ1-2; D perhaps matches TRBD1 (5 bases). The CDR3 consists of 16 residues. The V gene lost 0 bases and the J gene lost 5 bases, with 16 bases spanning the gap. Germline assignment: CDR1 MNHNS and CDR2 SASEGT. CDR3: CASSEAQTEGIYGYTF. CDR3 bases: TGTGCCAGCAGTGAAGCGCAGACAGAAGGGATTTATGGCTACACCTTC.

V and J are TRBV5-1 and TRBJ2-1, with 7 bases identical to TRBD1. From germline, CDR1 is SGHRS and CDR2 YFSETQ. V trimming: 1 base; J trimming: 3 bases; junction bases outside the gene matches: 7. CDR3 length equals 16 residues. CDR3: CASSLLRDSRYNEQFF. The CDR3 nucleotides are TGCGCCAGCAGCTTGCTAAGGGACAGTCGCTACAATGAGCAGTTCTTC.